Shown below are 31 T cell receptor beta chains from a single sample sequenced in a study of T cell clonality in common variable immunodeficiency. The method was immunoSEQ multiplex PCR; TCRdb's version includes in-frame clones alone and lacks a portion of them. The sample contains under 45,000 clones, none of them singletons. The sample consisted of peripheral blood mononuclear cells. The origin of the receptors is a person aged 18 to 75 in good health.

This clone was observed many times. The read halts 3 residues ahead of the CDR3 end, with the missing end drawn from the germline J gene. This chain links TRBV6-2 or TRBV6-3 with TRBJ2-1; TRBD1 matches at 7 bases. Looked up from germline, CDR1 is MNHEY and CDR2 is SVGEGT. V trimming: 6 bases; J trimming: 7 bases; junction bases outside the gene matches: 6. This CDR3 is built from 13 residues. Incomplete CDR3 DNA: TGTGCCAGCAGGCAGGGGGTGAGGAATGAG. Its protein is CASRQGVRNE. The whole CDR3 reads CASRQGVRNEQFF.

This clone was seen at least ten times. The read falls 3 residues short of the CDR3 end, and the missing part is taken from the germline J gene. V and J are TRBV18 and TRBJ2-7; D uncertain. Per germline, CDR1 KGHSH and CDR2 LQKENI. The CDR3 loop spans 15 amino acids. The V end was cut by 0 bases, the J end by 2 bases, with 11 bases between. CDR3 sequence: CASSPPLAGPYEQYF. Incomplete CDR3 DNA: TGTGCCAGCTCACCACCATTGGCAGGTCCCTACGAG.

The sample holds many counts of this clone. Read sequence stops 3 residues before the CDR3 end, and the germline J gene provides the missing end. This rearrangement joins TRBV11-3 to TRBJ2-1; 7 nucleotides align to TRBD1. The germline V gene encodes CDR1 SGHNT and CDR2 YENEEA. The CDR3 contains 12 residues. V shed 6 bases and J 7 bases; nucleotides not matched to a gene: 3. The part of the CDR3 DNA that was read is TGTGCCAGCAGTTTCAGGGGGAATGAG. Its protein product is CASSFRGNE. The entire CDR3 sequence reads CASSFRGNEQFF.

The sample holds many counts of this clone. The observed sequence ends 3 residues before the CDR3 terminus, with the missing tail filled in from the germline J gene. The V and J genes are TRBV19 and TRBJ1-2; no definite D call. The length of the CDR3 is 15 residues. Per germline, CDR1 LNHDA and CDR2 SQIVND (reference sequence). The V and J ends lost 2 bases and 4 bases respectively, with 14 bases between them. CDR3 region: CASSIWPDTTYGYTF. The covered CDR3 bases are TGTGCCAGTAGTATATGGCCAGACACCACCTATGGC.

As concerns this clone: The read terminates 3 residues before the CDR3 end, so the remaining end is supplied by the germline J gene. The genes are TRBV7-9 and TRBJ2-7, with TRBD1 matching over 9 bases. CDR1 and CDR2 from the germline V gene are SEHNR and FQNEAQ (reference sequence). Trimming took 5 bases from V and 3 from J; bases not matched to a gene: 8. CDR3 size: 15 residues. The covered CDR3 bases are TGTGCCAGCAGCCTCCGGGACAGGGTGAGCTACGAG. It translates to CASSLRDRVSYE. The CDR3 reads in full as CASSLRDRVSYEQYF.

This clone was seen at least ten times. With the read ending 3 residues before the CDR3 end, the germline J gene is used to fill in that end. The rearrangement links TRBV19 to TRBJ2-3; D is perhaps TRBD1 (5 bases). CDR3 size: 16 residues. The germline V gene has CDR1 LNHDA and CDR2 SQIVND (reference sequence). V was clipped by 2 bases and J by 3 bases, with 15 bases between them. The sequenced part of the CDR3 DNA is TGTGCCAGTAGTATAAGACAGACCAGAGTTACAGATACG. This encodes CASSIRQTRVTDT. In full, the CDR3 reads CASSIRQTRVTDTQYF.

Regarding this clone: The DNA ends 3 residues before the CDR3 does, and the rest of the CDR3 is filled in from the germline J gene. The rearrangement joins TRBV10-2 to TRBJ1-4; D not certain. V was trimmed by 3 bases and J by 8 bases, leaving 10 bases between them. This CDR3 is built from 13 residues. Germline CDR1 reads WSHSY; CDR2 reads SAAADI. The CDR3 DNA, read in part, is TGCGCCAGCAGTGAACGGGTGAGAGAAAAA. Its translation: CASSERVREK. The CDR3 in its entirety is CASSERVREKLFF.

This clone was counted many times. Read data end 3 residues before the CDR3 end; the end is taken from the germline J gene. This rearrangement joins TRBV15 to TRBJ2-3, with 7 nucleotides matching TRBD1. The CDR3 sequence is 15 residues long. Trimming took 2 bases from V and 2 from J; bases not matched to a gene: 4. Germline V gene lookup returns CDR1 LNHNV and CDR2 YYDKDF (reference sequence). CDR3 DNA (partial): TGTGCCACCAGCAGATCAGGGGGAAACACAGATACG. This sequence encodes CATSRSGGNTDT. The entire CDR3 sequence reads CATSRSGGNTDTQYF.

In this sample, this clone turned up many times. With the read ending 3 residues before the CDR3 end, the germline J gene is used to fill in that end. V and J are TRBV4-1 and TRBJ2-5; 11 bases are a match to TRBD2. CDR1 and CDR2 (germline): MGHRA, YSYEKL. V shed 3 bases, J shed 2 bases, and the junction held 8 bases outside the gene matches. The CDR3 has 17 amino acids. CDR3 DNA (partial): TGCGCCAGCAGCCACGAGGGACTAGCGGAAGGACAAGAGACC. It translates to CASSHEGLAEGQET. The entire CDR3 sequence reads CASSHEGLAEGQETQYF.

The table lists this clone with many counts. The missing CDR3 end, 3 residues past where the read stops, is filled in from the germline J gene. V is TRBV19 and J is TRBJ2-3; 7 bases agree with TRBD2. Germline V gene data show CDR1 as LNHDA and CDR2 as SQIVND (reference sequence). The CDR3 spans 14 residues. The sequenced part of the CDR3 DNA is TGTGCCAGTACCGCAACGGGCGGGAGAGTGACG. Translating gives CASTATGGRVT. The complete CDR3 reads CASTATGGRVTQYF. Variable domain in full (rest from reference TRBV19 and TRBJ2-3): DGGITQSPKYLFRKEGQNVTLSCEQNLNHDAMYWYRQDPGQGLRLIYYSQIVNDFQKGDIAEGYSVSREKKESFPLTVTSAQKNPTAFYLCASTATGGRVTQYFGPGTRLTVL.

This clone was seen at least ten times. The read ends 3 residues before the CDR3 terminus; that terminus is restored from the germline J gene. The chain uses TRBV4-1 and TRBJ2-7; TRBD2 matches 16 bases. V lost 3 bases to trimming and J lost 5 bases; unmatched junction nucleotides: 10. CDR1 and CDR2 (germline): MGHRA, YSYEKL. This CDR3 has 18 amino acids. The CDR3 loop reads CASSQPSGLAGGPNEQYF. The CDR3 DNA, read in part, is TGCGCCAGCAGCCAGCCCTCGGGACTAGCGGGAGGGCCTAACGAG.

This clone was counted many times. The read finishes 3 residues shy of the CDR3 end, and the germline J gene is used to complete it. J is TRBJ2-3 and V is TRBV20-1, with D maybe TRBD2 (6 bases). Trimming removed 5 bases from V and 0 bases from J, with 27 bases in between. This CDR3 comprises 19 residues. The germline V gene has CDR1 DFQATT and CDR2 SNEGSKA (reference sequence). The chain's CDR3 is CSAAPGGGIRGISTDTQYF. CDR3 DNA, as far as it was read: TGCAGTGCTGCACCAGGTGGGGGGATACGCGGGATAAGCACAGATACG.

This clone turned up a few times. The read finishes 3 residues shy of the CDR3 end, and the germline J gene is used to complete it. The J gene is TRBJ2-7, the V gene TRBV5-1, with 9 bases that match TRBD2. Germline CDR1 reads SGHRS; CDR2 reads YFSETQ. J gave up 4 bases and V 0 bases, and 11 bases lay outside the gene matches. CDR3 size: 17 residues. The CDR3 spells CASSLDIRASGIYEQYF. Incomplete CDR3 DNA: TGCGCCAGCAGCTTGGACATCCGGGCTAGCGGGATTTACGAG.

This clone appeared many times. The junction departs from germline at one end; a sequencing error may be responsible. The CDR3 extends 3 residues past the end of the read, so its final part is completed from the germline J gene. The rearrangement uses TRBV4-2 and TRBJ2-1, with 14 bases identical to TRBD2. The CDR3 has 16 residues. Per germline, CDR1 LGHNA and CDR2 YNFKEQ. The CDR3 reads CASSQRLAGGKNEQFF. The part of the CDR3 DNA that was read is TGCGCCAGCAGCCAACGACTAGCGGGAGGGAAAAATGAG.

This clone was counted only a few times. The sequenced CDR3 bases are TGTGCCAGCAGCTTACTGGGTGGAGGGGCAAACATT. This sequence encodes CASSLLGGGANI. The complete CDR3 sequence is CASSLLGGGANIQYF. V usage is TRBV7-9 and J usage is TRBJ2-4; TRBD2 is a possible D gene (6 bases). The read finishes 3 residues shy of the CDR3 end, and the germline J gene is used to complete it. Germline lookup yields CDR1 SEHNR and CDR2 FQNEAQ (reference sequence). The V and J ends lost 2 bases and 6 bases respectively, with 14 bases between them. This CDR3 spans 15 amino acids.

This clone showed up many times. The CDR3 end falls 3 residues outside the read, so it is completed with the germline J gene. V and J are TRBV9 and TRBJ2-7; 12 bases match TRBD2. CDR3 length: 14 amino acids. The V and J ends lost 3 bases and 6 bases, in that order; junction bases with no gene match: 4. The germline V gene encodes CDR1 SGDLS and CDR2 YYNGEE. Partial CDR3 DNA: TGTGCCAGCAGCGCCGGGACTAGCGGGCGCGAG. This translates into CASSAGTSGRE. The entire CDR3 sequence reads CASSAGTSGREQYF.

This clone was detected many times. The read ends 3 residues shy of where the CDR3 ends; the end is completed using the germline J gene. J is TRBJ1-2 and V is TRBV20-1; D is perhaps TRBD1 (5 bases). From germline, CDR1 is DFQATT and CDR2 SNEGSKA (reference sequence). V shed 6 bases and J shed 7 bases, with 6 bases lying between them. The CDR3 is made up of 9 amino acids. The CDR3 bases that were read are TGCAGTGCAGGGGTTGGC. This translates into CSAGVG. The full CDR3 sequence reads CSAGVGYTF.

This clone has ten or more counts. The read falls 3 residues short of the CDR3 end, and the missing part is taken from the germline J gene. The rearrangement joins TRBV5-1 to TRBJ1-4; TRBD1 agrees at 8 bases. CDR3 size: 15 residues. V lost 4 bases, J lost 5 bases, and 7 bases stayed unmatched. The germline V gene has CDR1 SGHRS and CDR2 YFSETQ. CDR3 loop: CASSPDRDRNEKLFF. CDR3 bases read: TGCGCCAGCAGCCCGGACAGGGATCGAAATGAAAAA.

This clone was recorded at least ten times. The read comes to an end 3 residues before the CDR3 does, leaving the germline J gene to fill in the end. V and J are TRBV20-1 and TRBJ2-3, with D hard to call. V dropped 5 bases and J dropped 6 bases, with 9 bases sitting between them. The CDR3 is 11 residues long. Germline V lookup: CDR1 DFQATT, CDR2 SNEGSKA (reference sequence). The CDR3 DNA, read in part, is TGCAGTGCTTCTCCCGCGGATACG. Amino acid sequence: CSASPADT. From start to end, the CDR3 is CSASPADTQYF.

There are many counts of this clone. CDR3 DNA, as far as it was read: TGCAGTGCAAGCGGCGGGACTAGCGGGAGTGGTTACGAG. It specifies CSASGGTSGSGYE. The CDR3, in full, reads CSASGGTSGSGYEQYF. This rearrangement joins TRBV20-1 to TRBJ2-7; 14 bases are a match to TRBD2. Read data end 3 residues before the CDR3 end; the end is taken from the germline J gene. V lost 6 bases to trimming and J lost 4 bases; unmatched junction nucleotides: 11. The V gene's germline CDR1 is DFQATT and CDR2 SNEGSKA (reference sequence). The CDR3 is 16 residues long.

At least ten counts were recorded for this clone. The sequence runs out 3 residues before the end of the CDR3; the remainder is reconstructed from the germline J gene. The chain couples TRBV6-2 or TRBV6-3 to TRBJ1-2; possible D gene TRBD1, 5 bases. Germline V CDR1 and CDR2: MNHEY, SVGEGT. The CDR3 consists of 14 residues. With 6 bases removed from V and 1 base from J, the gap between germline ends came to 12 bases. The DNA read from the CDR3 is TGTGCCAGCAGCGAGCGGGGCAATAACTATGGC. Translation gives CASSERGNNYG. The whole CDR3 reads CASSERGNNYGYTF.

Ten or more counts support this clone. The missing CDR3 end, 3 residues past where the read stops, is filled in from the germline J gene. The chain employs TRBV7-8 and TRBJ2-3; D is perhaps TRBD2 (5 bases). CDR3 length: 15 amino acids. Trimming removed 5 bases from V and 0 bases from J, with 12 bases in between. CDR1 is SGHVS, CDR2 FQNEAQ, per germline. Incomplete CDR3 DNA: TGTGCCAGCAGCCCCTGGACTTATAGCACAGATACG. Its protein is CASSPWTYSTDT. The whole CDR3 is CASSPWTYSTDTQYF.

Many counts were recorded for this clone. The DNA ends 3 residues before the CDR3 does, and the rest of the CDR3 is filled in from the germline J gene. The V and J genes are TRBV12-3 or TRBV12-4 and TRBJ2-5, with TRBD2 identical over 8 bases. The CDR3 runs 14 residues. With 3 bases clipped from V and 4 bases from J, the junction kept 4 bases outside the gene matches. Here the CDR3 reads CASSFLAGLETQYF. The covered CDR3 bases are TGTGCCAGCAGTTTCCTAGCGGGCCTAGAGACC.

At least ten counts were recorded for this clone. The read terminates 3 residues ahead of where the CDR3 ends, so the germline J gene completes it. V usage is TRBV7-2 and J usage is TRBJ2-7; no clear D gene. The germline V gene has CDR1 SGHTA and CDR2 FQGNSA. This CDR3 contains 11 residues. V was trimmed by 5 bases and J by 4 bases, leaving 6 bases between them. CDR3: CASSPRYEQYF. Incomplete CDR3 DNA: TGTGCCAGCAGCCCCCGTTACGAG.

This clone was seen many times. From the germline J gene comes the end of the CDR3, since the read stops 3 residues before it. The gene calls are TRBV2 and TRBJ1-5; perhaps TRBD1 as D (6 bases). The V gene's germline CDR1 is SNHLY and CDR2 FYNNEI. The CDR3 contains 14 residues. V lost 1 base, J lost 2 bases, and 6 bases lay in between. CDR3 bases read: TGTGCCAGCAGTGAAGGGGGGCGCAATCAGCCC. It yields the protein CASSEGGRNQP. The entire CDR3 is CASSEGGRNQPQHF.

This clone was counted ten times or more. The read is 3 residues too short to cover the CDR3 end, so that end is filled in from the germline J gene. The J gene is TRBJ2-7, the V gene TRBV4-2; possible D gene TRBD1, 6 bases. V was clipped by 4 bases and J by 4 bases, with 14 bases between them. The CDR3 totals 14 residues. CDR1 and CDR2 (germline): LGHNA, YNFKEQ. The CDR3 sequence is CASSPLPGEYEQYF. The part of the CDR3 DNA that was read is TGTGCCAGCAGCCCATTGCCAGGGGAATACGAG.

The sample holds many counts of this clone. The read halts 3 residues ahead of the CDR3 end, with the missing end drawn from the germline J gene. The chain joins TRBV19 to TRBJ1-4; D not certain. Germline lookup yields CDR1 LNHDA and CDR2 SQIVND (reference sequence). Trimming cost V 1 base and J 3 bases, with 9 bases left between them. The CDR3 runs 15 residues. This CDR3 reads CASSIGGRANEKLFF. CDR3 DNA (partial): TGTGCCAGTAGTATAGGAGGGCGTGCTAATGAAAAA. Looking up the rest from reference TRBV19 and TRBJ1-4 gives the full variable domain: DGGITQSPKYLFRKEGQNVTLSCEQNLNHDAMYWYRQDPGQGLRLIYYSQIVNDFQKGDIAEGYSVSREKKESFPLTVTSAQKNPTAFYLCASSIGGRANEKLFFGSGTQLSVL.

The table lists this clone with many counts. The CDR3 end falls 3 residues outside the read, so it is completed with the germline J gene. This chain joins TRBV7-9 and TRBJ1-1, with TRBD1 as a possible D gene (5 bases). CDR1 is SEHNR and CDR2 is FQNEAQ in the germline V gene (reference sequence). V was shortened by 5 bases and J by 3 bases, with 16 bases between the two germline ends. The CDR3 is made up of 15 amino acids. CDR3 loop: CASSRLDNFYTEAFF. CDR3 bases read: TGTGCCAGCAGCCGGTTGGACAACTTCTACACTGAA.

Regarding this clone: The observed sequence ends 3 residues before the CDR3 terminus, with the missing tail filled in from the germline J gene. V and J are TRBV5-1 and TRBJ1-2; no firm D call. Germline loops: CDR1 SGHRS, CDR2 YFSETQ. The CDR3 has 13 amino acids. CDR3 loop: CASSTSGSDTYTF. CDR3 DNA (partial): TGCGCCAGCTCGACTAGCGGGTCAGATACC.

This clone was observed many times. The observed sequence ends 3 residues before the CDR3 terminus, with the missing tail filled in from the germline J gene. The chain has TRBV29-1 and TRBJ1-3; weak D call: TRBD1 (6 bases). Per the germline V gene, CDR1 is SQVTM and CDR2 is ANQGSEA. V was shortened by 3 bases and J by 3 bases, with 12 bases between the two germline ends. This CDR3 is 14 amino acids long. CDR3 region: CSVDDRLGGNTIYF. Partial CDR3 DNA: TGCAGCGTTGACGACAGGCTAGGTGGAAACACC.

The sample holds many counts of this clone. The CDR3 is cut off 3 residues early in the read; its end comes from the germline J gene. The V call is TRBV19, the J call TRBJ2-4; 7 bases are shared with TRBD1. Germline V gene data show CDR1 as LNHDA and CDR2 as SQIVND (reference sequence). The CDR3 covers 21 residues. With 6 bases clipped from V and 0 bases from J, the junction kept 23 bases outside the gene matches. The CDR3 bases that were read are TGTGCCAGTAGCCCGCTGGGGCGAGGGGGCGCCGATGTGCTAGCCAAAAACATT. Protein sequence: CASSPLGRGGADVLAKNI. The CDR3, in full, reads CASSPLGRGGADVLAKNIQYF.